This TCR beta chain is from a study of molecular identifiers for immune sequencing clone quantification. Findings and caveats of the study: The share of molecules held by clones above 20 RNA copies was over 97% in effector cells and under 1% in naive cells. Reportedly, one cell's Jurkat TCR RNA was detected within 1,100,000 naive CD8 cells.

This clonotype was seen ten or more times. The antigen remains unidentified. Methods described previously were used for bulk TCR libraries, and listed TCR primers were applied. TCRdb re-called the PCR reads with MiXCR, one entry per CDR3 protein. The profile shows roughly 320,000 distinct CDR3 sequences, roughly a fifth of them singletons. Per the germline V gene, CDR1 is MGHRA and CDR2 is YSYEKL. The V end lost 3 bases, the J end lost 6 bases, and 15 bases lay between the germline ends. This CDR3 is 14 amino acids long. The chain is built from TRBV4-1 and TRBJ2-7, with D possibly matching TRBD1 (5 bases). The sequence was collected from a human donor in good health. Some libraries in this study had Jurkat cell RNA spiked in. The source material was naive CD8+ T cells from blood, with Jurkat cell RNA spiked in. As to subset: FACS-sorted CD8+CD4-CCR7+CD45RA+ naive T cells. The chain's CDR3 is CASSHRDVPAEQYF. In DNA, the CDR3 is TGCGCCAGCAGCCACAGGGATGTGCCGGCCGAGCAGTACTTC.